This is a list of T cell receptor beta chains from one sample in a study of blood T cell repertoires in COVID-19. Assay: immunoSEQ multiplex PCR; the TCRdb copy retains only in-frame clones and omits some. Of 140,000 to 150,000 clones listed, around 85% are singletons. The sample taken for sequencing was peripheral blood. These receptors were obtained from a woman in her forties with active or convalescent COVID-19. The CDR3 runs from the conserved cysteine through the conserved F or W. The order of the fields is J gene, V gene, clone size, D gene, CDR3 protein, CDR3 DNA. A D gene is named only where the DNA matches it firmly. Clone size is stated in some rows and not others, as once, few, many or a class when expanded.

J: TRBJ1-5
V: TRBV10-2
size: .
D: .
CDR3: CASRPTGNQPQHF
DNA: TGCGCCAGCAGACCTACAGGCAATCAGCCCCAGCATTTT

J: TRBJ1-4
V: TRBV27
size: few
D: .
CDR3: CASSRRGGLGLMGEKLFF
DNA: TGTGCCAGCAGTCGCCGGGGGGGGCTAGGTCTAATGGGTGAAAAACTGTTTTTT

J: TRBJ2-7
V: TRBV5-6
size: once
D: .
CDR3: CASSLDGGQGYEQYF
DNA: TGTGCCAGCAGCTTGGATGGCGGACAAGGCTACGAGCAGTACTTC

J: TRBJ1-2
V: TRBV1
size: .
D: .
CDR3: CTSSQDRRGGRAVGIPIGNYGYTF
DNA: TGCACCAGCAGCCAAGATCGCAGGGGCGGGAGAGCCGTTGGTATCCCTATAGGTAACTATGGCTACACCTTC

J: TRBJ2-7
V: TRBV19
size: few
D: .
CDR3: CASSPSPGYEQYF
DNA: TGTGCCAGTAGTCCTTCCCCCGGGTACGAGCAGTACTTC

J: TRBJ1-1
V: TRBV14
size: .
D: TRBD1
CDR3: CASSQDRRDRVRDSEAFF
DNA: TGTGCCAGCAGCCAAGACCGCAGGGACAGGGTGAGGGACTCTGAAGCTTTCTTT

J: TRBJ2-1
V: TRBV7-9
size: .
D: .
CDR3: CASSLTYNEQFF
DNA: TGTGCCAGCAGCCTGACTTACAATGAGCAGTTCTTC

J: TRBJ2-2
V: TRBV5-8
size: .
D: .
CDR3: CASSTQAGYGELFF
DNA: TGTGCCAGCAGCACCCAAGCGGGCTACGGGGAGCTGTTTTTT

J: TRBJ2-5
V: TRBV20-1
size: .
D: TRBD1
CDR3: CSASVPGQGETQYF
DNA: TGCAGTGCTAGTGTTCCGGGACAGGGAGAGACCCAGTACTTC

J: TRBJ1-5
V: TRBV7-9
size: once
D: .
CDR3: CASSFERTNQPQHF
DNA: TGTGCCAGCAGCTTCGAGCGGACGAATCAGCCCCAGCATTTT

J: TRBJ1-1
V: TRBV29-1
size: .
D: TRBD1
CDR3: CSAQAQGAPTTEAFF
DNA: TGCAGCGCCCAAGCACAGGGGGCGCCTACCACTGAAGCTTTCTTT

J: TRBJ2-7
V: TRBV19
size: .
D: .
CDR3: CASSRADTGFNEQYF
DNA: TGTGCCAGTAGTCGCGCAGATACAGGGTTCAACGAGCAGTACTTC

J: TRBJ2-3
V: TRBV7-6
size: .
D: TRBD2
CDR3: CASSLGRLAGATDTQYF
DNA: TGTGCCAGCAGCTTAGGGAGACTAGCGGGGGCCACAGATACGCAGTATTTT

J: TRBJ2-5
V: TRBV11-2
size: .
D: TRBD2
CDR3: CASSPDLGRGGGETQYF
DNA: TGTGCCAGCAGCCCCGACCTGGGGCGGGGGGGCGGAGAGACCCAGTACTTC

J: TRBJ2-3
V: TRBV10-3
size: .
D: TRBD1
CDR3: CAISEPGQGKASTDTQYF
DNA: TGTGCCATCAGTGAGCCGGGACAGGGCAAGGCTAGCACAGATACGCAGTATTTT

J: TRBJ1-1
V: TRBV3-1/TRBV3-2
size: .
D: .
CDR3: CASSLTGWGNTEAFF
DNA: TGTGCCAGCAGCTTAACAGGGTGGGGGAACACTGAAGCTTTCTTT

J: TRBJ1-3
V: TRBV30
size: .
D: .
CDR3: CAWSVSLGNTIYF
DNA: TGTGCCTGGAGTGTAAGCCTAGGAAACACCATATATTTT

J: TRBJ2-2
V: TRBV4-1
size: .
D: .
CDR3: CASSQEGGSFTGELFF
DNA: TGCGCCAGCAGCCAAGAAGGTGGGAGCTTCACCGGGGAGCTGTTTTTT

J: TRBJ1-5
V: TRBV19
size: .
D: .
CDR3: CASSMIEQYNQPQHF
DNA: TGTGCCAGTAGTATGATCGAACAGTACAATCAGCCCCAGCATTTT

J: TRBJ1-1
V: TRBV7-9
size: few
D: TRBD1
CDR3: CASSLASTGGEAFF
DNA: TGTGCCAGCAGCTTAGCCTCGACAGGGGGGGAAGCTTTCTTT

J: TRBJ1-5
V: TRBV5-1
size: .
D: TRBD1
CDR3: CASSLSGQGNQPQHF
DNA: TGCGCCAGCAGCTTGAGCGGACAGGGGAATCAGCCCCAGCATTTT

J: TRBJ1-1
V: TRBV4-1
size: .
D: .
CDR3: CASSQEPGGMNTEAFF
DNA: TGCGCCAGCAGCCAAGAACCTGGGGGCATGAACACTGAAGCTTTCTTT

J: TRBJ1-1
V: TRBV29-1
size: .
D: TRBD1
CDR3: CSASRDREAFF
DNA: TGCAGCGCCAGCCGGGACAGGGAGGCTTTCTTT

J: TRBJ1-2
V: TRBV4-3
size: .
D: .
CDR3: CASGGLLTGGYTF
DNA: TGCGCCAGCGGGGGACTCCTAACCGGTGGCTACACCTTC

J: TRBJ2-7
V: TRBV9
size: .
D: .
CDR3: CASSAGEGRAYEQYF
DNA: TGTGCCAGCAGCGCGGGTGAGGGTCGTGCCTACGAGCAGTACTTC

J: TRBJ1-4
V: TRBV5-1
size: .
D: TRBD1
CDR3: CASSLAGTGQEKLFF
DNA: TGCGCCAGCAGCTTGGCCGGGACAGGGCAAGAAAAACTGTTTTTT

J: TRBJ2-1
V: TRBV5-4
size: once
D: TRBD2
CDR3: CASSLALAPSSYNEQFF
DNA: TGTGCCAGCAGCTTGGCACTAGCGCCTAGCTCCTACAATGAGCAGTTCTTC

J: TRBJ1-2
V: TRBV6-5
size: .
D: .
CDR3: CASSQNRVQGYTF
DNA: TGTGCCAGCAGTCAAAACAGGGTACAGGGCTACACCTTC

J: TRBJ1-4
V: TRBV30
size: .
D: .
CDR3: CAWRGPGNEKLFF
DNA: TGTGCCTGGAGAGGGCCAGGGAATGAAAAACTGTTTTTT

J: TRBJ2-3
V: TRBV18
size: .
D: TRBD2
CDR3: CASSPPGLAVGLRVDTQYF
DNA: TGTGCCAGCTCACCACCCGGACTAGCGGTGGGGCTACGGGTGGATACGCAGTATTTT